The rows below give T cell receptor beta chains drawn from one sample of a study of neoadjuvant anti-PD-1 for oral cavity cancer. TCRdb keeps only in-frame clones here, not all; method: immunoSEQ multiplex PCR. The sample comprises roughly 16,000 clones, roughly 40% of which are singletons, and 39% rests with the top ten. The sample in question was tumor tissue, obtained after nivolumab (anti-PD-1) treatment. These receptors all stem from a person between 40 and 85 years old with oral cavity squamous cell carcinoma. Both conserved end residues are trimmed from each CDR3.

v_call cdr3_length cdr3_aa
TRBV2 14 ASSKFLQGANTEAF
TRBV25-1 14 ASSDDGGVVNYGYT
TRBV18 14 ASSPGGGASTDTQY
TRBV6-5 11 ASKLGGPYEQY
TRBV9 14 ASSVLAGGGTDTQY
TRBV6-1 13 ASRVERRGTDTQY
TRBV11-3 13 ASSRDRGPYNEQF
TRBV29-1 12 SVGTSGGAYTQY
TRBV6-5 13 AAHGLRGGGETQY
TRBV6-5 11 ASSYQRQETQY
TRBV7-2 12 ASSQPGTGYGYT
TRBV19 12 ASSIGRANYGYT
TRBV7-9 12 ASSLFLSTDTQY
TRBV7-2 12 ASSLARRSGEQY
TRBV10-3 10 AISGTAYEQY
TRBV12-5 11 ASGLAGTDTQY
TRBV7-6 14 ASSPKRGVSYNEQF
TRBV2 13 ASSGSIYSNQPQH
TRBV6-4 13 ASIPRGTFTDTQY
TRBV6-5 12 ASRQGRGNSPLH
TRBV5-1 12 ASLDTANTGELF
TRBV19 14 ASSPAGRSGGYGYT
TRBV25-1 11 ASSERGAEKLF
TRBV30 12 AWSSTGLRQPQH
TRBV7-9 17 ASSLDRASGGKPTDTQY
TRBV4-1 16 ASSQDPTFRGQNTEAF
TRBV6-5 14 ASSYSRDRLSYEQY
TRBV11-2 13 ASSQDRSPLYEQY
TRBV19 12 ASSAQGNTGELF
TRBV2 13 ASSPDRGRRETQY
TRBV7-6 11 ASSLGDSKTQY
TRBV4-2 12 ASSHTENTGELF
TRBV10-3 13 AISAGQGTTYEQY
TRBV9 15 ASSVATGGNPNTEAF
TRBV7-9 10 ASSLDGGKAF
TRBV11-2 11 ASSQGGDQPQH
TRBV7-9 14 ASSEGQGSTTGELF
TRBV5-1 14 ASSLAVGQGRDTQY